These 22 T cell receptor beta chains were all obtained from the same sample, sequenced in a study of blood T cell repertoires in COVID-19. Some clones are missing from TCRdb's copy, which holds only in-frame ones; the method was immunoSEQ multiplex PCR. The table has a few hundred thousand clones, 85% seen once. The material sequenced was peripheral blood. These receptors were taken from a woman aged 18-29 years with acute or convalescent COVID-19.

J is TRBJ1-3 and V is TRBV27, with 7 bases fitting TRBD1. Germline CDR1 reads MNHEY; CDR2 reads SMNVEV (reference sequence). This CDR3 spans 14 amino acids. V was clipped by 6 bases and J by 2 bases; unmatched bases: 4. CDR3: CASSAGGPGNTIYF. In DNA form, the CDR3 reads TGTGCCAGCAGCGCAGGGGGGCCTGGAAACACCATATATTTT.

This chain uses TRBV19 with TRBJ1-5, with 7 bases fitting TRBD1. V lost 9 bases and J lost 3; bases outside the gene matches: 8. CDR3 length equals 14 residues. CDR1 is LNHDA, CDR2 SQIVND, per germline (reference sequence). The CDR3 nucleotides read TGTGCCAGCACCGGACAGGCGACCAATCAGCCCCAGCATTTT. Amino acids: CASTGQATNQPQHF.

V gene TRBV15 combines with J gene TRBJ2-1; D remains ambiguous. Germline loops: CDR1 LNHNV, CDR2 YYDKDF (reference sequence). V lost 1 base and J 5 bases, leaving 6 bases between the germline ends. The CDR3 covers 13 residues. Written as DNA, the CDR3 is TGTGCCACCAGCAGAGTTCAGGACAATGAGCAGTTCTTC. Protein sequence: CATSRVQDNEQFF.

The chain has TRBV5-6 and TRBJ1-5; 7 bases are a match to TRBD1. CDR1 is SGHDT, CDR2 YYEEEE, per germline. Trimming at V came to 4 bases and at J to 6 bases, leaving 7 bases not matched to a gene. This CDR3 is built from 14 residues. CDR3 bases: TGTGCCAGCAGCGCTACAGGGGATAGTCAGCCCCAGCATTTT. It specifies CASSATGDSQPQHF.

The V call is TRBV6-5, the J call TRBJ2-3; 8 nucleotides line up with TRBD2. The CDR3 has 14 amino acids. J gave up 2 bases and V 4 bases, and 2 bases lay outside the gene matches. CDR1 and CDR2 from the germline V gene are MNHEY and SVGAGI. As DNA, the CDR3 is TGTGCCAGCAGTTTCGGACTAGCCACAGATACGCAGTATTTT. This codes for CASSFGLATDTQYF.

The chain employs TRBV18 and TRBJ2-7, with TRBD1 identical over 7 bases. Per germline, CDR1 KGHSH and CDR2 LQKENI. CDR3 length equals 13 residues. With 6 bases clipped from V and 0 bases from J, the junction kept 2 bases outside the gene matches. Written as DNA, the CDR3 is TGTGCCAGCTCGTGGGACAGCTCCTACGAGCAGTACTTC. Translation gives CASSWDSSYEQYF.

This chain links TRBV25-1 with TRBJ1-2, with D unresolved. Germline loops: CDR1 MGHDK, CDR2 SYGVNS. V lost 1 base, J lost 5 bases, and 11 bases lay in between. This CDR3 spans 14 amino acids. Written as DNA, the CDR3 is TGTGCCAGCAGTGAATTGGCAGGCCAATATGGCTACACCTTC. Translated, it gives CASSELAGQYGYTF.

This chain uses TRBV5-4 with TRBJ2-7, with D uncertain. Trimming took off 2 bases at V and 1 base at J, with 7 bases between the two ends. This CDR3 has 13 residues. Germline V CDR1 and CDR2: SGHNT, YYREEE (reference sequence). CDR3 sequence reads: CASSFSRSYEQYF. The CDR3 coding sequence is TGTGCCAGCAGCTTCTCCAGATCCTACGAGCAGTACTTC.

This clone was seen more than once but under ten times. The V and J genes are TRBV15 and TRBJ1-5, with D hard to call. CDR1 LNHNV and CDR2 YYDKDF come from the germline V gene (reference sequence). This CDR3 is built from 13 residues. Deletions cut 4 bases from V and 5 bases from J, with 9 bases between. In DNA form, the CDR3 reads TGTGCCACCAGCAAAAACAGTCATCAGCCCCAGCATTTT. Translation gives CATSKNSHQPQHF.

The chain employs TRBV24-1 and TRBJ2-7; 8 nucleotides align to TRBD1. CDR1 is KGHDR and CDR2 is SFDVKD in the germline V gene. V lost 4 bases and J lost 3; bases outside the gene matches: 10. There are 16 residues in the CDR3. The CDR3 DNA sequence: TGTGCCACCAGTGACCCACCGAGGACAGGGAGCTACGAGCAGTACTTC. Its protein product is CATSDPPRTGSYEQYF.

CDR3 loop: CASSVGTLLPYEQYF. In nucleotides, the CDR3 is TGTGCCAGCAGCGTAGGGACTCTGCTTCCCTACGAGCAGTACTTC. This rearrangement joins TRBV9 to TRBJ2-7; possibly TRBD2 for D (5 bases). Trimming removed 0 bases at V and 2 bases at J, with 12 bases between. Germline CDR1 is SGDLS and CDR2 is YYNGEE. This CDR3 has 15 amino acids.

The chain recombines TRBV7-8 with TRBJ1-2, with 7 bases matching TRBD1. V lost 2 bases, J lost 6 bases, and 15 bases stayed unmatched. The CDR3 has 17 amino acids. In germline, CDR1 is SGHVS, CDR2 FQNEAQ. This chain's CDR3 is CASSLTVRTGPLNGYTF. CDR3 sequence (DNA): TGTGCCAGCAGCTTAACGGTTCGGACAGGACCTTTGAATGGCTACACCTTC.

The chain recombines TRBV5-1 with TRBJ2-5; tentatively, D is TRBD1 (6 bases). Trimming took off 0 bases at V and 4 bases at J, with 7 bases between the two ends. Germline V gene data show CDR1 as SGHRS and CDR2 as YFSETQ. CDR3 length: 13 residues. The chain's CDR3 is CASSLGGPETQYF. The CDR3 nucleotides read TGCGCCAGCAGCTTGGGGGGGCCAGAGACCCAGTACTTC.

The chain employs TRBV5-1 and TRBJ2-7; 7 nucleotides agree with TRBD2. The V segment lost 2 bases and the J segment 5 bases; nucleotides outside the gene matches: 10. Per the germline V gene, CDR1 is SGHRS and CDR2 is YFSETQ. The CDR3 has 15 residues. In nucleotides, the CDR3 is TGCGCCAGCAGCTTTCGGTTTGCGGGGGAGAACGAGCAGTACTTC. Its translation is CASSFRFAGENEQYF.

Worth noting for this clone: Other DNA sequences in this specimen translate into the identical CDR3. The J gene is TRBJ2-3, the V gene TRBV24-1, with 9 bases aligning to TRBD1. The CDR3 is 14 residues long. Germline V gene sequence: CDR1 KGHDR, CDR2 SFDVKD. With V trimmed by 7 bases and J by 2 bases, 3 bases remained unmatched. The CDR3 here is CATSDRGSTDTQYF. Here the CDR3 DNA reads TGTGCCACCAGCGACAGGGGGTCCACAGATACGCAGTATTTT.

The genes are TRBV19 and TRBJ1-3, with D perhaps TRBD1 (5 bases). Trimming pared 7 bases from V and 2 bases from J, leaving 12 bases between. The CDR3 loop spans 14 amino acids. Germline-derived CDR1 and CDR2 are LNHDA and SQIVND (reference sequence). For the CDR3, the DNA is TGTGCCAGTACGGGTGGAGGGGCTGGAAACACCATATATTTT. Translated, it gives CASTGGGAGNTIYF. The full variable domain, in which reference TRBV19 and TRBJ1-3 provide the parts outside the CDR3, is DGGITQSPKYLFRKEGQNVTLSCEQNLNHDAMYWYRQDPGQGLRLIYYSQIVNDFQKGDIAEGYSVSREKKESFPLTVTSAQKNPTAFYLCASTGGGAGNTIYFGEGSWLTVV.

V is TRBV6-1 and J is TRBJ1-2; D perhaps matches TRBD1 (5 bases). V gave up 2 bases and J gave up 8 bases, with 24 bases separating them. CDR1 is MNHNS and CDR2 is SASEGT in the germline V gene. CDR3 length: 17 residues. This chain's CDR3 is CASSEITGGARLNGYTF. The CDR3 DNA reads as TGTGCCAGCAGTGAAATAACGGGAGGGGCGCGGTTGAACGGCTACACCTTC.

This clone was seen a handful of times. The chain is built from TRBV30 and TRBJ2-7; D might be TRBD2 (5 bases). Trimming cost V 0 bases and J 6 bases, with 12 bases left between them. The germline CDR1 and CDR2 sequences are GTSNPN and SVGIG (reference sequence). This CDR3 region has 13 residues. The CDR3 coding sequence is TGTGCCTGGAGTGTACGGCTAGCAATCGAGCAGTACTTC. Its protein product is CAWSVRLAIEQYF.

The V and J genes are TRBV2 and TRBJ1-6; D remains unclear. V was cut by 7 bases and J by 7 bases, with 11 bases left in between. The CDR3 consists of 13 residues. Germline V gene data show CDR1 as SNHLY and CDR2 as FYNNEI. The CDR3 sequence is CASIWEMNSPLHF. CDR3 nucleotides: TGTGCCAGCATTTGGGAGATGAATTCACCCCTCCACTTT.

The chain recombines TRBV6-5 with TRBJ1-2; TRBD1 agrees at 8 bases. Germline V gene sequence: CDR1 MNHEY, CDR2 SVGAGI. CDR3 length: 14 amino acids. Unmatched junction bases numbered 13, after V lost 6 bases and J lost 10 bases. The CDR3 is CASSLDSRGRDYTF. Here the CDR3 DNA reads TGTGCCAGCAGCCTTGATTCCAGGGGGCGCGACTACACCTTC.

The V gene is TRBV7-3, the J gene TRBJ2-1, with D perhaps matching TRBD1 (6 bases). The germline V gene encodes CDR1 SGHTA and CDR2 FQGTGA. Trimming removed 4 bases at V and 4 bases at J, with 14 bases between. The CDR3 is 15 residues long. This CDR3 reads CASSSGPGEYNEQFF. CDR3 DNA: TGTGCCAGCAGCTCGGGACCAGGGGAGTACAATGAGCAGTTCTTC.

This sequence joins TRBV7-9 and TRBJ2-7; D remains unclear. Trimming shortened V by 3 bases and J by 5 bases, and 14 bases separated the two germline ends. The CDR3 sequence is 14 residues long. The germline CDR1 and CDR2 sequences are SEHNR and FQNEAQ (reference sequence). The CDR3 here is CASSLSRIINEQYF. CDR3 DNA sequence: TGTGCCAGCAGCTTGAGCAGGATTATCAACGAGCAGTACTTC.